Shown below are 20 T cell receptor beta chains from a single sample sequenced in a study of cytomegalovirus exposure and HLA in healthy donors. The PCR made use of 60 Vbeta and 13 Jbeta primers. Only in-frame clones appear in the TCRdb table, and some are missing; sequencing was by immunoSEQ multiplex PCR. The table lists about 200,000 clones, 75% to 90% of them singletons, with roughly 1.3% in the top ten. The sample comprised PBMCs. These receptors were collected from a man in his thirties or forties in good health and CMV-seronegative.

The CDR3, as DNA: TGTGCCAGCTCACCACTGGGTGGCACAGGGGGGAAAAATGAGCAGTTCTTC. Protein product: CASSPLGGTGGKNEQFF. The gene calls are TRBV18 and TRBJ2-1; 8 bases map to TRBD1. The junction had 12 bases not matched to a gene; V was cut back by 1 base and J by 7 bases. This CDR3 region has 17 residues. Germline assignment: CDR1 KGHSH and CDR2 LQKENI.

The genes are TRBV18 and TRBJ1-2; no clear D gene. CDR3 length equals 13 residues. Germline V gene lookup returns CDR1 KGHSH and CDR2 LQKENI. V lost 3 bases and J 0 bases, leaving 5 bases between the germline ends. CDR3 coding DNA: TGTGCCAGCTCACCTCCGGCTAACTATGGCTACACCTTC. Amino acid sequence: CASSPPANYGYTF.

CDR3 sequence reads: CASAGGTVGKDEQFF. The CDR3 nucleotides read TGCGCCTCCGCAGGGGGGACCGTCGGGAAGGATGAGCAGTTCTTC. The gene calls are TRBV10-2 and TRBJ2-1, with D perhaps matching TRBD1 (7 bases). CDR1 is WSHSY and CDR2 is SAAADI in the germline V gene. This CDR3 region has 15 residues. V was shortened by 11 bases and J by 8 bases, with 25 bases between the two germline ends.

The chain combines TRBV28 with TRBJ1-2; D possibly corresponds to TRBD1 (6 bases). The germline V and J ends were trimmed by 5 bases and 4 bases, with 20 bases remaining between them. This CDR3 region has 16 residues. Germline lookup yields CDR1 MDHEN and CDR2 SYDVKM. CDR3 bases: TGTGCCAGCAGTCCTCCCAGGGTGGGGGCCATCTATGGCTACACCTTC. It is translated as CASSPPRVGAIYGYTF.

The chain joins TRBV30 to TRBJ2-1, with 13 bases that match TRBD2. The CDR3 is 18 residues long. The germline gives CDR1 GTSNPN, CDR2 SVGIG (reference sequence). V lost 1 base and J lost 0; bases outside the gene matches: 6. CDR3 loop: CAWSASRTSGSSYNEQFF. Here the CDR3 DNA reads TGTGCCTGGAGTGCCTCTCGGACTAGCGGGAGCTCCTACAATGAGCAGTTCTTC. The full variable domain, its missing parts supplied by reference TRBV30 and TRBJ2-1, is SQTIHQWPATLVQPVGSPLSLECTVEGTSNPNLYWYRQAAGRGLQLLFYSVGIGQISSEVPQNLSASRPQDRQFILSSKKLLLSDSGFYLCAWSASRTSGSSYNEQFFGPGTRLTVL.

This rearrangement joins TRBV19 to TRBJ1-2; D uncertain. The V gene lost 3 bases and the J gene lost 1 base, with 18 bases spanning the gap. The CDR3 totals 17 residues. Germline CDR1 is LNHDA and CDR2 is SQIVND (reference sequence). The CDR3 region is CASSIYIFTEDNYGYTF. CDR3 DNA: TGTGCCAGTAGTATCTATATCTTTACTGAAGATAACTATGGCTACACCTTC.

This chain links TRBV6-5 with TRBJ1-1, with 8 positions matching TRBD1. CDR1 and CDR2 from the germline V gene are MNHEY and SVGAGI. With V trimmed by 2 bases and J by 4 bases, 6 bases remained unmatched. CDR3 length: 15 residues. CDR3 DNA sequence: TGTGCCAGCAGTTACACAAGGACAGGGCCCACTGAAGCTTTCTTT. Encoded protein: CASSYTRTGPTEAFF.

This chain connects TRBV7-9 to TRBJ1-2, with D uncertain. Germline CDR1 reads SEHNR; CDR2 reads FQNEAQ (reference sequence). This CDR3 region has 14 residues. With 5 bases removed from V and 9 bases from J, the gap between germline ends came to 19 bases. The CDR3 DNA reads as TGTGCCAGCAGCCTCGGCGGAGCACTTTTTAGCTACACCTTC. This encodes CASSLGGALFSYTF. Filled out from reference TRBV7-9 and TRBJ1-2, the complete variable domain reads DTGVSQNPRHKITKRGQNVTFRCDPISEHNRLYWYRQTLGQGPEFLTYFQNEAQLEKSRLLSDRFSAERPKGSFSTLEIQRTEQGDSAMYLCASSLGGALFSYTFGSGTRLTVV.

The CDR3 DNA sequence: TGTGCCAGCAGTTACCAGGGCGGACCCACAGATACGCAGTATTTT. Translated, it gives CASSYQGGPTDTQYF. The rearrangement uses TRBV6-6 and TRBJ2-3; TRBD1 might be the D (5 bases). V dropped 2 bases and J dropped 2 bases, with 11 bases sitting between them. From germline, CDR1 is MNHNY and CDR2 SVGAGI (reference sequence). The CDR3 has 15 residues.

The chain is built from TRBV6-6 and TRBJ2-2; possible D gene TRBD2, 5 bases. CDR3 length: 13 amino acids. Trimming took off 11 bases at V and 1 base at J, with 11 bases between the two ends. Germline-derived CDR1 and CDR2 are MNHNY and SVGAGI (reference sequence). The CDR3 region has the DNA TGTGCCGCGTTACGGGAGAACACCGGGGAGCTGTTTTTT. Amino acids: CAALRENTGELFF.

This chain connects TRBV28 to TRBJ2-7; 7 bases align to TRBD2. The germline gives CDR1 MDHEN, CDR2 SYDVKM. Trimming removed 2 bases from V and 3 bases from J; junction bases left unmatched: 7. The CDR3 consists of 15 residues. CDR3 bases: TGTGCCAGCAGTTTAATGGGGGGGTCCTTCTACGAGCAGTACTTC. Its translation: CASSLMGGSFYEQYF.

The chain joins TRBV6-6 to TRBJ2-7, with TRBD1 matching 7 bases. This CDR3 spans 15 amino acids. V trimming: 7 bases; J trimming: 0 bases; junction bases outside the gene matches: 9. The germline V gene encodes CDR1 MNHNY and CDR2 SVGAGI (reference sequence). CDR3 sequence reads: CASMTRGSSSYEQYF. The DNA of the CDR3 is TGTGCCAGCATGACCAGGGGGTCGAGCTCCTACGAGCAGTACTTC.

This clone was seen only once. V is TRBV15 and J is TRBJ1-3; 8 nucleotides match TRBD1. With V trimmed by 5 bases and J by 2 bases, 8 bases remained unmatched. CDR1 is LNHNV, CDR2 YYDKDF, per germline (reference sequence). The CDR3 totals 16 residues. CDR3 DNA sequence: TGTGCCACCAGCTCACCGGACAGGGAAGCTGGAAACACCATATATTTT. Translated, it gives CATSSPDREAGNTIYF. Based on the CDR3 plus reference TRBV15 and TRBJ1-3, the full variable domain is DAMVIQNPRYQVTQFGKPVTLSCSQTLNHNVMYWYQQKSSQAPKLLFHYYDKDFNNEADTPDNFQSRRPNTSFCFLDIRSPGLGDTAMYLCATSSPDREAGNTIYFGEGSWLTVV.

The J gene is TRBJ1-1, the V gene TRBV4-3, with D perhaps TRBD1 (6 bases). This CDR3 contains 14 residues. V lost 0 bases to trimming and J lost 1 base, with 6 bases between them. CDR1 and CDR2 from the germline V gene are LGHNA and YSLEER. The CDR3 reads CASSQEDRNTEAFF. In nucleotides, the CDR3 is TGCGCCAGCAGCCAAGAGGACAGGAACACTGAAGCTTTCTTT.

The chain combines TRBV10-3 with TRBJ2-7, with TRBD1 matching over 8 bases. The junction had 5 bases not matched to a gene; V was cut back by 2 bases and J by 2 bases. Germline CDR1 reads ENHRY; CDR2 reads SYGVKD. The CDR3 is made up of 15 amino acids. The CDR3 loop is CAISEGQGSTYEQYF. For the CDR3, the DNA is TGTGCCATCAGTGAGGGACAGGGTAGCACCTACGAGCAGTACTTC.

This chain joins TRBV19 and TRBJ1-1; TRBD1 is a possible D gene (6 bases). V gave up 4 bases and J gave up 1 base, with 13 bases separating them. The CDR3 is made up of 15 amino acids. Looked up from germline, CDR1 is LNHDA and CDR2 is SQIVND (reference sequence). CDR3 in amino acids: CASSTPGGANTEAFF. The CDR3 DNA reads TGTGCCAGTAGTACTCCCGGGGGGGCGAACACTGAAGCTTTCTTT.

The CDR3 is CASSPDRGYEKLFF. DNA of the CDR3: TGTGCCAGCAGCCCGGACAGGGGGTATGAAAAACTGTTTTTT. The chain carries TRBV6-5 and TRBJ1-4; 10 bases are shared with TRBD1. The CDR3 spans 14 residues. The germline CDR1 and CDR2 sequences are MNHEY and SVGAGI. V dropped 6 bases and J dropped 6; count of bases not matched to a gene: 4.

The chain couples TRBV4-1 to TRBJ2-2, with D possibly TRBD2 on 5 matching bases. V gave up 1 base and J gave up 3 bases, with 9 bases separating them. CDR3 size: 15 residues. Germline-derived CDR1 and CDR2 are MGHRA and YSYEKL. The CDR3 spells CASSQGIAYTGELFF. The CDR3 nucleotides read TGCGCCAGCAGCCAAGGTATAGCGTACACCGGGGAGCTGTTTTTT.

The table lists this clone with a count of one. This chain connects TRBV6-1 to TRBJ1-1; no firm D call. V was trimmed by 4 bases and J by 1 base, leaving 16 bases between them. The CDR3 extends over 16 amino acids. Germline lookup yields CDR1 MNHNS and CDR2 SASEGT. The CDR3 nucleotides read TGTGCCAGCAGTGCCCGACCTGGGCGTGGGAACACTGAAGCTTTCTTT. Translating gives CASSARPGRGNTEAFF.

V gene TRBV6-1 combines with J gene TRBJ2-5, with a weak D call TRBD2 (5 bases). The J call could be wrong; TRBJ2-7 is a better fit for the DNA end. The CDR3 contains 12 residues. The germline V gene has CDR1 MNHNS and CDR2 SASEGT. CDR3 region: CASSLGSYEQYF. DNA for the CDR3: TGTGCCAGCAGTTTGGGGAGCTACGAGCAGTACTTC.